A selection of T cell receptor beta chains follows, all from one sample in a study of beta chain features in type 1 diabetes. Sequenced by immunoSEQ multiplex PCR; TCRdb stores in-frame clones only, minus some. This table holds around 58,000 clones, over 50% found once. Material for sequencing was Tregs from blood. These receptors were obtained from a woman under 30 in good health. The CDR3 runs from the conserved cysteine through the conserved F or W. Fields, in order: clone size, J gene, D gene, V gene, CDR3 protein, CDR3 DNA. The D gene is left open where the match is weak. Not every row has a clone size; where given, it reads once, few, many or a size class.

abundance: .; j_gene: TRBJ2-2; d_gene: TRBD1; v_gene: TRBV11-1; CDR3aa: CASSLAGQVTGELFF; CDR3nt: TGTGCCAGCAGCTTAGCGGGACAGGTGACCGGGGAGCTGTTTTTT
abundance: .; j_gene: TRBJ1-5; d_gene: TRBD1; v_gene: TRBV6-5; CDR3aa: CASSRTGRNQPQHF; CDR3nt: TGTGCCAGCAGCCGGACAGGGAGAAACCAGCCCCAGCATTTT
abundance: .; j_gene: TRBJ1-2; d_gene: .; v_gene: TRBV5-1; CDR3aa: CASSLAGAPGGYTF; CDR3nt: TGCGCCAGCAGCTTGGCTGGGGCGCCTGGTGGCTACACCTTC
abundance: .; j_gene: TRBJ2-1; d_gene: TRBD2; v_gene: TRBV27; CDR3aa: CASKGIAGGPNEQFF; CDR3nt: TGTGCCAGCAAAGGGATAGCGGGAGGGCCTAATGAGCAGTTCTTC
abundance: few; j_gene: TRBJ2-2; d_gene: .; v_gene: TRBV5-1; CDR3aa: CASSSWNTGELFF; CDR3nt: TGCGCCAGCAGCTCCTGGAACACCGGGGAGCTGTTTTTT
abundance: .; j_gene: TRBJ1-2; d_gene: TRBD1; v_gene: TRBV19; CDR3aa: CASSTGGTYGYTF; CDR3nt: TGTGCCAGTAGTACAGGGGGCACCTATGGCTACACCTTC
abundance: few; j_gene: TRBJ2-1; d_gene: .; v_gene: TRBV19; CDR3aa: CASKANPLASYNEQFF; CDR3nt: TGTGCCAGTAAAGCGAACCCGTTAGCTTCCTACAATGAGCAGTTCTTC
abundance: .; j_gene: TRBJ2-3; d_gene: .; v_gene: TRBV2; CDR3aa: CASSGLNTDTQYF; CDR3nt: TGTGCCAGCAGTGGACTAAACACAGATACGCAGTATTTT
abundance: .; j_gene: TRBJ2-3; d_gene: TRBD2; v_gene: TRBV7-9; CDR3aa: CASGNWEGTDTQYF; CDR3nt: TGTGCCAGTGGCAACTGGGAGGGAACAGATACGCAGTATTTT
abundance: few; j_gene: TRBJ1-4; d_gene: .; v_gene: TRBV18; CDR3aa: CASSTEREKLFF; CDR3nt: TGTGCCAGCTCAACCGAGCGTGAAAAACTGTTTTTT
abundance: .; j_gene: TRBJ2-1; d_gene: TRBD1; v_gene: TRBV11-3; CDR3aa: CASSFRTGTLEQFF; CDR3nt: TGTGCCAGCAGCTTCCGGACAGGAACGTTAGAGCAGTTCTTC
abundance: .; j_gene: TRBJ1-2; d_gene: .; v_gene: TRBV5-1; CDR3aa: CASSLAGRNYGYTF; CDR3nt: TGCGCCAGCAGCTTGGCCGGGAGGAACTATGGCTACACCTTC
abundance: .; j_gene: TRBJ2-6; d_gene: TRBD1; v_gene: TRBV6-6; CDR3aa: CASSRDRVGANVLTF; CDR3nt: TGTGCCAGCAGCCGGGACAGGGTAGGGGCCAACGTCCTGACTTTC
abundance: .; j_gene: TRBJ2-6; d_gene: .; v_gene: TRBV7-2; CDR3aa: CASSPPRVGANVLTF; CDR3nt: TGTGCCAGCAGCCCGCCCAGGGTTGGGGCCAACGTCCTGACTTTC
abundance: few; j_gene: TRBJ2-5; d_gene: .; v_gene: TRBV15; CDR3aa: CATSRVSGFQETQYF; CDR3nt: TGTGCCACCAGCAGAGTCTCGGGTTTCCAAGAGACCCAGTACTTC
abundance: few; j_gene: TRBJ2-3; d_gene: .; v_gene: TRBV7-9; CDR3aa: CASSSRTALRNTQYF; CDR3nt: TGTGCCAGCAGCTCCCGGACTGCTCTGAGGAATACGCAGTATTTT
abundance: .; j_gene: TRBJ1-2; d_gene: TRBD1; v_gene: TRBV6-5; CDR3aa: CASSSPGQGFYGYTF; CDR3nt: TGTGCCAGCAGTTCGCCGGGACAGGGGTTCTATGGCTACACCTTC
abundance: .; j_gene: TRBJ1-6; d_gene: .; v_gene: TRBV6-6; CDR3aa: CASSYSMIGDSPLHF; CDR3nt: TGTGCCAGCAGTTACTCGATGATCGGAGATTCACCCCTCCACTTT
abundance: few; j_gene: TRBJ2-3; d_gene: .; v_gene: TRBV4-1; CDR3aa: CASSREQSGYVADTQYF; CDR3nt: TGCGCCAGCAGCCGGGAGCAATCCGGGTATGTGGCAGATACGCAGTATTTT
abundance: .; j_gene: TRBJ1-1; d_gene: .; v_gene: TRBV7-2; CDR3aa: CASSLAHGSPNTEAFF; CDR3nt: TGTGCCAGCAGCTTAGCGCATGGCAGTCCGAACACTGAAGCTTTCTTT
abundance: .; j_gene: TRBJ2-2; d_gene: TRBD2; v_gene: TRBV19; CDR3aa: CASGLAGTGELFF; CDR3nt: TGTGCCAGCGGACTAGCTGGCACCGGGGAGCTGTTTTTT
abundance: .; j_gene: TRBJ2-7; d_gene: .; v_gene: TRBV6-1; CDR3aa: CASSEDRSYEQYF; CDR3nt: TGTGCCAGCAGTGAAGATCGGTCCTACGAGCAGTACTTC
abundance: .; j_gene: TRBJ1-1; d_gene: .; v_gene: TRBV27; CDR3aa: CASSSQGLGAFF; CDR3nt: TGTGCCAGCAGTTCGCAGGGACTAGGAGCTTTCTTT
abundance: .; j_gene: TRBJ2-2; d_gene: .; v_gene: TRBV7-2; CDR3aa: CASSLDISTGELFF; CDR3nt: TGTGCCAGCAGCTTGGACATTTCGACCGGGGAGCTGTTTTTT